A single sample is the source of the 17 T cell receptor beta chains below, sequenced in a study of CD8 T cells in Susac syndrome (dated by TCRdb to about 2019). The library was made by the immunoSEQ multiplex PCR assay. RNA was extracted using the RNeasy kit, and roughly 0.5 to 1 ug of the RNA was reverse transcribed with random hexamers. Starting from the raw public reads, TCRdb applied fastp trimming at Q25, assembled clones with MiXCR and retained in-frame beta chains. Each CDR3 protein gets just one entry, which takes the most common genes and DNA from the rows behind it. Recorded for this sample are roughly 150,000 distinct CDR3 sequences; around 95% of them occurred a single time. Around 0.13% of the sample is in the top ten clones. The sequencing sample was made of CD4+ T cells from PBMCs. These receptors were obtained from a human donor in good health.

This clonotype was detected once. The chain is built from TRBV9 and TRBJ2-1, with 16 bases that match TRBD2. The germline V gene has CDR1 SGDLS and CDR2 YYNGEE. With V trimmed by 4 bases and J by 5 bases, 6 bases remained unmatched. The CDR3 extends over 17 amino acids. CDR3 sequence (DNA): TGTGCCAGCAGCCCGGGACTAGCGGGGGGGCCGAACAATGAGCAGTTCTTC. Protein sequence: CASSPGLAGGPNNEQFF.

The chain recombines TRBV18 with TRBJ1-1; possible D gene TRBD1, 6 bases. The germline V and J ends were trimmed by 3 bases and 5 bases, with 13 bases remaining between them. The CDR3 runs to 14 residues. Germline V gene lookup returns CDR1 KGHSH and CDR2 LQKENI. The CDR3 coding sequence is TGTGCCAGCTCACCTATCGGGGGGGCTACTGAAGCTTTCTTT. Its translation: CASSPIGGATEAFF.

The chain links TRBV6-5 to TRBJ2-2; tentative D call: TRBD2 (5 bases). The V gene lost 3 bases and the J gene lost 6 bases, with 20 bases spanning the gap. Germline CDR1 MNHEY, CDR2 SVGAGI. The CDR3 totals 17 residues. For the CDR3, the DNA is TGTGCCAGCAGTTATCCCTCCCGGCGGGTCGCCCCCGGGGAGCTGTTTTTT. This sequence encodes CASSYPSRRVAPGELFF.

The chain recombines TRBV29-1 with TRBJ2-7, with no clear D. Deletions cut 7 bases from V and 7 bases from J, with 20 bases between. Germline V gene data show CDR1 as SQVTM and CDR2 as ANQGSEA. This CDR3 contains 13 residues. CDR3 sequence (DNA): TGCAGCGCCGGGCGACGAGAGGTCGAAGAGCAGTACTTC. Amino acids: CSAGRREVEEQYF.

This chain links TRBV12-5 with TRBJ1-5; TRBD1 agrees at 9 bases. Unmatched junction bases numbered 9, after V lost 7 bases and J lost 5 bases. Per germline, CDR1 LGHNT and CDR2 FRNRAP. This CDR3 region has 15 residues. This CDR3 reads CASVQTGGADQPQHF. The CDR3 coding sequence is TGTGCTAGTGTCCAAACAGGGGGCGCCGATCAGCCCCAGCATTTT. The full variable domain, in which reference TRBV12-5 and TRBJ1-5 provide the parts outside the CDR3, is DARVTQTPRHKVTEMGQEVTMRCQPILGHNTVFWYRQTMMQGLELLAYFRNRAPLDDSGMPKDRFSAEMPDATLATLKIQPSEPRDSAVYFCASVQTGGADQPQHFGDGTRLSIL.

In this sample, this clonotype turned up once. As DNA, the CDR3 is TGTGCCAGTAGAAACATCAGGTTAAGGAGCACTGAAGCTTTCTTT. It encodes CASRNIRLRSTEAFF. The chain recombines TRBV19 with TRBJ1-1; D unresolved. V lost 6 bases, J lost 4 bases, and 18 bases lay in between. The CDR3 covers 15 residues. Germline loops: CDR1 LNHDA, CDR2 SQIVND (reference sequence).

The chain links TRBV2 to TRBJ2-5; TRBD1 might be the D (5 bases). Deletions cut 8 bases from V and 1 base from J, with 11 bases between. Germline CDR1 and CDR2: SNHLY and FYNNEI. The length of the CDR3 is 13 residues. The CDR3 protein is CASVRTIQETQYF. DNA for the CDR3: TGTGCCAGCGTTAGGACAATCCAAGAGACCCAGTACTTC.

The CDR3 region is CSARDKGGSDEQYF. The CDR3 DNA reads TGCAGTGCTAGAGATAAGGGGGGTAGCGACGAGCAGTACTTC. J is TRBJ2-7 and V is TRBV20-1; D may be TRBD1 or TRBD2 (6 bases each). The V gene's germline CDR1 is DFQATT and CDR2 SNEGSKA (reference sequence). V lost 0 bases and J 5 bases, leaving 14 bases between the germline ends. The CDR3 is made up of 14 amino acids.

This clonotype was counted a few times. This rearrangement joins TRBV7-3 to TRBJ1-5, with D unclear. In germline, CDR1 is SGHTA, CDR2 FQGTGA. Between the trimmed V and J ends, which lost 5 bases and 4 bases, there was a span of 9 bases. The CDR3 is 13 residues long. CDR3 loop: CASSRTVNQPQHF. For the CDR3, the DNA is TGTGCCAGCAGCCGGACGGTTAATCAGCCCCAGCATTTT.

CDR3 amino acids: CASSGRQGQPQHF. The CDR3 DNA reads as TGTGCCAGCAGCGGAAGACAGGGCCAGCCCCAGCATTTT. The V call is TRBV5-6, the J call TRBJ1-5; 7 nucleotides agree with TRBD1. Per germline, CDR1 SGHDT and CDR2 YYEEEE. Losses at the gene ends were 4 bases for V and 7 bases for J; bases not matched to a gene: 5. The CDR3 consists of 13 residues.

The rearrangement uses TRBV23-1 and TRBJ2-2, with D perhaps being TRBD1 or TRBD2 (6 bases each). TRBV23-1 is recorded as an ORF, its role being uncertain. With 0 bases removed from V and 4 bases from J, the gap between germline ends came to 12 bases. This CDR3 contains 16 residues. CDR3 residues: CASSQSGGEGTGELFF. CDR3 nucleotide sequence: TGCGCCAGCAGTCAATCCGGGGGCGAGGGCACCGGGGAGCTGTTTTTT.

This clonotype came up once. The chain couples TRBV2 to TRBJ1-6, with D possibly matching TRBD1 (5 bases). The V end was cut by 6 bases, the J end by 7 bases, with 13 bases between. CDR1 and CDR2 (germline): SNHLY, FYNNEI. The CDR3 consists of 14 residues. The DNA of the CDR3 is TGTGCCAGCAGCGCGGGACGGGGAAATTCACCCCTCCACTTT. It translates to CASSAGRGNSPLHF.

The chain has TRBV5-8 and TRBJ2-7, with D hard to call. Germline CDR1 SGHTS, CDR2 YDEGEE. V was shortened by 0 bases and J by 3 bases, with 10 bases between the two germline ends. The length of the CDR3 is 14 residues. For the CDR3, the DNA is TGTGCCAGCAGCTTGGGGGGTGCCCTCTACGAGCAGTACTTC. As protein: CASSLGGALYEQYF. The whole variable domain, remainder taken from reference TRBV5-8 and TRBJ2-7, is EAGVTQSPTHLIKTRGQQATLRCSPISGHTSVYWYQQALGLGLQFLLWYDEGEERNRGNFPPRFSGRQFPNYSSELNVNALELEDSALYLCASSLGGALYEQYFGPGTRLTVT.

The CDR3 region is CSVEGLGRNEQFF. CDR3 sequence (DNA): TGCAGCGTTGAGGGACTAGGACGCAATGAGCAGTTCTTC. The chain uses TRBV29-1 and TRBJ2-1; 8 bases fit TRBD2. The CDR3 has 13 amino acids. After removal of 3 bases from V and 6 bases from J, the junction contained 4 bases not matched to a gene. Germline CDR1 and CDR2: SQVTM and ANQGSEA.

This chain connects TRBV20-1 to TRBJ1-1; no reliable D call. CDR1 DFQATT and CDR2 SNEGSKA come from the germline V gene (reference sequence). The V end lost 6 bases, the J end lost 0 bases, and 11 bases lay between the germline ends. The CDR3 length is 13 residues. CDR3: CSARGQLNTEAFF. CDR3 bases: TGCAGTGCCCGCGGGCAGTTGAACACTGAAGCTTTCTTT.

The chain recombines TRBV19 with TRBJ2-7, with D maybe TRBD1 (5 bases). The germline V and J ends were trimmed by 0 bases and 4 bases, with 7 bases remaining between them. Germline V lookup: CDR1 LNHDA, CDR2 SQIVND (reference sequence). The CDR3 extends over 13 amino acids. The CDR3 reads CASSIDAGYEQYF. The CDR3 region has the DNA TGTGCCAGTAGTATAGATGCAGGGTACGAGCAGTACTTC. The whole variable domain, filled in from reference TRBV19 and TRBJ2-7, reads DGGITQSPKYLFRKEGQNVTLSCEQNLNHDAMYWYRQDPGQGLRLIYYSQIVNDFQKGDIAEGYSVSREKKESFPLTVTSAQKNPTAFYLCASSIDAGYEQYFGPGTRLTVT.

J is TRBJ1-2 and V is TRBV30; TRBD1 aligns across 9 bases. The CDR3 is 14 amino acids. The V segment lost 7 bases and the J segment 7 bases; nucleotides outside the gene matches: 13. Germline V gene data show CDR1 as GTSNPN and CDR2 as SVGIG (reference sequence). CDR3 residues: CAFRGTGRDGGYTF. CDR3 coding DNA: TGTGCCTTTAGGGGGACAGGGAGGGACGGTGGCTACACCTTC.